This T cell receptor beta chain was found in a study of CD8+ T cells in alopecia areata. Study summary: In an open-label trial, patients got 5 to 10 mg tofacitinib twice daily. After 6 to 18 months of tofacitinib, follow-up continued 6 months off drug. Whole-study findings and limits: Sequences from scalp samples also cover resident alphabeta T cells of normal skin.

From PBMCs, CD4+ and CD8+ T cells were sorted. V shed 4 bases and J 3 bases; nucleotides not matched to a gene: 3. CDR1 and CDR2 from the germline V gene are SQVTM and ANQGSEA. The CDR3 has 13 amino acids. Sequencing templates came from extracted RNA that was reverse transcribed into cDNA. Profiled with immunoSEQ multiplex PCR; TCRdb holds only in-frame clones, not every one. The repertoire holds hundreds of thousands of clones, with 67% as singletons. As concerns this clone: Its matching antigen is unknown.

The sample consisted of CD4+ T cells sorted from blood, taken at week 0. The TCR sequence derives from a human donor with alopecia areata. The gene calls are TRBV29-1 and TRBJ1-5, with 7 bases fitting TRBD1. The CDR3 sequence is CSVGTGVNQPQHF. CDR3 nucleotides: TGCAGCGTTGGGACAGGAGTCAATCAGCCCCAGCATTTT.